This T cell receptor beta chain originates from a study of breast tumors, draining lymph nodes, adjacent tissues. The lymph nodes were axillary draining lymph nodes from breast cancer patients. Findings and limits, study-wide: Most tumor T cells seemingly derive from lymph node, then expand in tumor.

A single record per CDR3 protein comes from TCRdb applying MiXCR to the multiplex PCR reads. The sample contains 200,000 or so distinct CDR3 sequences, roughly 31% of which appear only once. In the case of this clonotype: Its matching antigen is unknown.

V shed 4 bases and J shed 2 bases, with 31 bases lying between them. The CDR3 spans 21 residues. Germline V gene data show CDR1 as ENHRY and CDR2 as SYGVKD. The sample comprised axillary lymph node tissue. This TCR came from a female donor with breast cancer. Some clones in this sample may be carry-over from other donors' samples. This sequence joins TRBV10-3 and TRBJ2-3, with D perhaps assigned TRBD1 or TRBD2 (8 bases each). CDR3 protein: CAISGSGGQGARISYTDTQYF. The DNA for the CDR3 is TGTGCCATCAGTGGGTCGGGGGGGCAGGGGGCGCGGATTAGTTACACAGATACGCAGTATTTT.